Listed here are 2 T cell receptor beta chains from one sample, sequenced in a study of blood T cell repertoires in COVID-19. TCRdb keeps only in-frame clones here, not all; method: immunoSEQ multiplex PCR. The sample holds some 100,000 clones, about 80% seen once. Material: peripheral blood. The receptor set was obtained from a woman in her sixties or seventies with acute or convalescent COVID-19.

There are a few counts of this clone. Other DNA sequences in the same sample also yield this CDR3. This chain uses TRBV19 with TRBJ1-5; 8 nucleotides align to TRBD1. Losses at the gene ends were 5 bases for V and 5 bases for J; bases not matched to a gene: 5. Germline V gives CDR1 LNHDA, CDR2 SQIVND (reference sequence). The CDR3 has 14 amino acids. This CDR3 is CASSSTGGYQPQHF. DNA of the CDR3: TGTGCCAGTAGTTCAACAGGGGGATATCAGCCCCAGCATTTT.

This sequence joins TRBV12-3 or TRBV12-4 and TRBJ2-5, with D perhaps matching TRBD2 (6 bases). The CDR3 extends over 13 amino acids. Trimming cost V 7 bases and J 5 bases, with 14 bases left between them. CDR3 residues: CASTKRGSETQYF. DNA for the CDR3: TGTGCCAGCACAAAACGGGGGTCGGAGACCCAGTACTTC.